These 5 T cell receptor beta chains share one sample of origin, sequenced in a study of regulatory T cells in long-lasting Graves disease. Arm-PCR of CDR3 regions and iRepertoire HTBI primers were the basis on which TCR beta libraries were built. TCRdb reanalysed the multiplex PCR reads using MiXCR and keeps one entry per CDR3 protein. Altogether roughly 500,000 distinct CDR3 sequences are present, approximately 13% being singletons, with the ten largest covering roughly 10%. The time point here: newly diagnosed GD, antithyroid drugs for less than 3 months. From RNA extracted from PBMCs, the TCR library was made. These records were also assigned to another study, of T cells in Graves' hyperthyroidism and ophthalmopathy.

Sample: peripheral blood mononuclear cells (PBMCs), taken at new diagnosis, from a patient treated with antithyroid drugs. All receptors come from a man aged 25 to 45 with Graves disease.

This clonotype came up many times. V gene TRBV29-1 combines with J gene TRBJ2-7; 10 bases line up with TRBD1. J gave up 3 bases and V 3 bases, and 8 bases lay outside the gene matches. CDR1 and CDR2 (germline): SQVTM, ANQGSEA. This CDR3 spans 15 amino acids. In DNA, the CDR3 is TGCAGCGTTGAGGCTACGACAGGGGGCTTCTACGAGCAGTACTTC. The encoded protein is CSVEATTGGFYEQYF.

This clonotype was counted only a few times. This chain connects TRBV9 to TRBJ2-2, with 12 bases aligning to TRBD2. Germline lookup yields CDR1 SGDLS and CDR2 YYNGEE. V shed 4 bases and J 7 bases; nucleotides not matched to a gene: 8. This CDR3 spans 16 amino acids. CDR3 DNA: TGTGCCAGCAGCCTACGGACTAGCGGGAAAGGCGGGGAGCTGTTTTTT. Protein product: CASSLRTSGKGGELFF.

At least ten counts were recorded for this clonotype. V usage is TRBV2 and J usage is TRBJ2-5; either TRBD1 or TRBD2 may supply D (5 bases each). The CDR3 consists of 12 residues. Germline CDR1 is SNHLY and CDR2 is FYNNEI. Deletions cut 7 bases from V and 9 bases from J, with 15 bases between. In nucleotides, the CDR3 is TGTGCCAGCAACTGGGGGAACGAGCCCCAGTACTTC. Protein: CASNWGNEPQYF.

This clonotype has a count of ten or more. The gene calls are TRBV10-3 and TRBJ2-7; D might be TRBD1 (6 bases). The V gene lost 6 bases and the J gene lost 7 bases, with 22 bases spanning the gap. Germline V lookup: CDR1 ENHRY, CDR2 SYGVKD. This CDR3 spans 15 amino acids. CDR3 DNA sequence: TGTGCCATCAGCCCCACCCAGGGTCAGGGGCGAGAGCAGTACTTC. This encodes CAISPTQGQGREQYF.

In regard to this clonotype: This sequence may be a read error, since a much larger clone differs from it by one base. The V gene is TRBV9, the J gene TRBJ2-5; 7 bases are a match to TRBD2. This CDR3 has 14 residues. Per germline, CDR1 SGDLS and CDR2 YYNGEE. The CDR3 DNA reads TGTGCCAGCAGCGATGGAGCGGGATTGGGGACCCAGTCCTTC. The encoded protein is CASSDGAGLGTQSF.